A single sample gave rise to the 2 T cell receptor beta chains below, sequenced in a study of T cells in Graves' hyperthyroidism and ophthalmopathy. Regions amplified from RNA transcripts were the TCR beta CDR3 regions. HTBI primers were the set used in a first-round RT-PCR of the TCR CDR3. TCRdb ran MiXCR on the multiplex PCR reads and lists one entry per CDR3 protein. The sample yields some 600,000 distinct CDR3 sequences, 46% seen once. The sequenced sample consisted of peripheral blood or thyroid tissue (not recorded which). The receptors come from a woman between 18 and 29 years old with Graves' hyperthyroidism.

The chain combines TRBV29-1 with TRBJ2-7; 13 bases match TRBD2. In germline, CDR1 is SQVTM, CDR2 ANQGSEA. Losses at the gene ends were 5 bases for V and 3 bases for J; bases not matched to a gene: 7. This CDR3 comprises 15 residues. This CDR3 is CSVTRTSGSIYEQYF. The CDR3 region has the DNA TGCAGCGTTACCAGGACTAGCGGGAGTATCTACGAGCAGTACTTC.

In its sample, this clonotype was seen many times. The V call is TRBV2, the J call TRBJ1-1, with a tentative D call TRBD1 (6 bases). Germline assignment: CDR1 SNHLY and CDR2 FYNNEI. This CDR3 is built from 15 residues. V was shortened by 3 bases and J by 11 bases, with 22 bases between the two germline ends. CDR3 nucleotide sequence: TGTGCCAGCAGTGATGAGCGGCAGGGGCCTTTCTGGGCTTTCTTT. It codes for CASSDERQGPFWAFF.